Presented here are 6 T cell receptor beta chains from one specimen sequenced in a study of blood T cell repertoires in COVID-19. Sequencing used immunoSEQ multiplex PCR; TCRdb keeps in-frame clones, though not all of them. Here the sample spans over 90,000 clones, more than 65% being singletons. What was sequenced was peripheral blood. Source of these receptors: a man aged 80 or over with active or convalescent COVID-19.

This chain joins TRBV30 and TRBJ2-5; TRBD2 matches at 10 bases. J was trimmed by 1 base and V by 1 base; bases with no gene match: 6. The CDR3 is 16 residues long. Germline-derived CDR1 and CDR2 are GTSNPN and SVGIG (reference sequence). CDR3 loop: CAWSAGSGGFQETQYF. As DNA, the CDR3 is TGTGCCTGGAGTGCGGGTAGCGGGGGGTTCCAAGAGACCCAGTACTTC.

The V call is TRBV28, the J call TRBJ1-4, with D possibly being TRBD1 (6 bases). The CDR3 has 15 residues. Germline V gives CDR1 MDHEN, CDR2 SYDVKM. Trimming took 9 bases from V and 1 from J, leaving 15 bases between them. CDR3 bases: TGTGCCAGTAAACCGGGAGGGGGAACTAATGAAAAACTGTTTTTT. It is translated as CASKPGGGTNEKLFF. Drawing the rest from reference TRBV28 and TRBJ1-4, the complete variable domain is DVKVTQSSRYLVKRTGEKVFLECVQDMDHENMFWYRQDPGLGLRLIYFSYDVKMKEKGDIPEGYSVSREKKERFSLILESASTNQTSMYLCASKPGGGTNEKLFFGSGTQLSVL.

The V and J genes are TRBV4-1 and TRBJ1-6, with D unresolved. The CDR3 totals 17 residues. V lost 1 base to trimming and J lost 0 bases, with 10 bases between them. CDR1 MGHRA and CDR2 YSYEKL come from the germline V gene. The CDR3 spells CASSQVPPSSYNSPLHF. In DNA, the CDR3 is TGCGCCAGCAGCCAAGTCCCCCCGAGCTCCTATAATTCACCCCTCCACTTT.

This CDR3 is CASNQGGANYGYTF. DNA for the CDR3: TGTGCCAGCAACCAAGGGGGGGCTAACTATGGCTACACCTTC. V is TRBV11-2 and J is TRBJ1-2; perhaps TRBD1 as D (6 bases). The CDR3 sequence is 14 residues long. V was trimmed by 7 bases and J by 0 bases, leaving 12 bases between them. Germline CDR1 SGHAT, CDR2 FQNNGV.

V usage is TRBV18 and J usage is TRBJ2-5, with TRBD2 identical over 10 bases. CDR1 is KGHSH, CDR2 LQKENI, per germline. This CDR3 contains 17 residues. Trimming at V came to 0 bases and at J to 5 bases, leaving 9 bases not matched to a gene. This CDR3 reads CASSPPPSPAGGETQYF. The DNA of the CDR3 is TGTGCCAGCTCACCACCCCCCTCCCCAGCGGGGGGGGAGACCCAGTACTTC.

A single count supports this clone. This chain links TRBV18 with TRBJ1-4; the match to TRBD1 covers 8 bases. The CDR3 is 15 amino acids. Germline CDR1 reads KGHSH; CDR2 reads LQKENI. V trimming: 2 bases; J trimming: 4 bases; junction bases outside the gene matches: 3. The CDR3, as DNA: TGTGCCAGCTCACCAAGGACAGGGCATAATGAAAAACTGTTTTTT. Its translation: CASSPRTGHNEKLFF. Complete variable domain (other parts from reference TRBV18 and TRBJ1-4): NAGVMQNPRHLVRRRGQEARLRCSPMKGHSHVYWYRQLPEEGLKFMVYLQKENIIDESGMPKERFSAEFPKEGPSILRIQQVVRGDSAAYFCASSPRTGHNEKLFFGSGTQLSVL.